This TCR beta chain is drawn from a study of blood T cell repertoires in COVID-19. Study information: Collection of acute and convalescent COVID-19 samples took place in the United States, Italy and Spain. PBMCs, B-cell-depleted T cells, or T cells provided the cDNA or gDNA that made up the material.

Authors' analysis steps: Estimates of nucleated cell counts were drawn from the amplification of reference gene primers. Some clones are missing from TCRdb's copy, which holds only in-frame ones; the method was immunoSEQ multiplex PCR. V and J calls plus clone size are reproduced from that table; the DNA served to infer D and trimming. The repertoire holds roughly 140,000 clones, with approximately 90% as singletons. V lost 0 bases to trimming and J lost 5 bases; unmatched junction nucleotides: 7. The CDR3 loop spans 16 amino acids. The germline CDR1 and CDR2 sequences are MNHEY and SMNVEV (reference sequence).

The chain is built from TRBV27 and TRBJ2-5; TRBD2 aligns across 9 bases. The receptor's source is a woman in her 30s with acute COVID-19. Sequenced: PBMCs or T cells enriched from blood (not recorded which). The DNA for the CDR3 is TGTGCCAGCAGTTTATCGTTGTTAGCGGGAGACGAGACCCAGTACTTC. Amino acids: CASSLSLLAGDETQYF.